This paragraph reports one TCR beta chain. What this receptor recognizes is not known. There are no base qualities to consult, and no much larger clone falls within one base. The data originate from a study of cytomegalovirus exposure and HLA in healthy donors (dated by TCRdb to 2017 to 2019). Broadly, across the study: According to a later analysis, one platform produced both the roughly 120 validation repertoires and the 700 or so repertoires of the first cohort. The study was designed to test whether signatures of past pathogen exposure could be identified by cataloging public T cell receptors. Besides the first cohort of approximately 710 subjects, a separate validation cohort made up of roughly 120 different subjects was used. High-throughput TCR immunosequencing, statistical association of individual TCRs with disease status, and machine learning were combined to predict cytomegalovirus infection status.

Library creation used the immunoSEQ multiplex PCR assay. As for the authors' bioinformatics: A statistical classification framework was built to diagnose cytomegalovirus status from the catalog of TCR beta chain sequences. The clones in this table, taken by TCRdb from immuneACCESS, are in-frame only. Not every clone is retained; where verified, under half of the shortfall comes from an unresolved V gene, and the cause of the rest is unknown. V, J and clone size reflect that table, while D and trimming were determined from the DNA. The sample has 240,000 or so clones on record, approximately 84% of them singletons. Around 1.2% of the sample rests with the top ten. CDR1 and CDR2 (SQVTM, ANQGSEA) derive from the germline V gene. Ends trimmed: V by 5 bases, J by 4 bases; bases unmatched to a gene: 10. The CDR3 contains 15 residues, cysteine and phenylalanine counted. Of all the DNA, just the CDR3 is kept, 45 bases in frame from base 1.

General conclusions and limits of the study: The study listed 150 to 200 TCR beta chains as associated with cytomegalovirus. A later analysis had no HLA typing for the validation cohort, so co-occurrence there was scored across all 130 or so repertoires. A later analysis found that TCRs clustered in the first cohort also tended to co-occur in the 130 or so validation repertoires, with approximately 95% of cluster scores above 0. Most TCR sequences were observed very rarely across donors, whereas some public TCRs were present in many individuals. According to the authors, the approach could potentially be generalized to other disease states and immunological phenotypes. In vitro tests confirmed that a few of the cytomegalovirus-associated TCR beta chains recognize cytomegalovirus antigens. The classifier was reported to diagnose cytomegalovirus status with high specificity and sensitivity in both the original cohort and the validation cohort.

The donors belonged to the validation cohort of about 130 subjects, which was separate from the approximately 700-subject first cohort. The sample taken for sequencing was PBMCs. This sequence originates from a woman aged 25 to 39 in good health and CMV-seropositive. The chain is encoded by TRBV29-1 joined to TRBJ1-1; TRBD1 aligns with 10 central bases. The CDR3 here reads CSVSPGTGDGTEAFF. The DNA is as follows: TGCAGCGTTTCTCCCGGGACAGGGGATGGCACTGAAGCTTTCTTT.